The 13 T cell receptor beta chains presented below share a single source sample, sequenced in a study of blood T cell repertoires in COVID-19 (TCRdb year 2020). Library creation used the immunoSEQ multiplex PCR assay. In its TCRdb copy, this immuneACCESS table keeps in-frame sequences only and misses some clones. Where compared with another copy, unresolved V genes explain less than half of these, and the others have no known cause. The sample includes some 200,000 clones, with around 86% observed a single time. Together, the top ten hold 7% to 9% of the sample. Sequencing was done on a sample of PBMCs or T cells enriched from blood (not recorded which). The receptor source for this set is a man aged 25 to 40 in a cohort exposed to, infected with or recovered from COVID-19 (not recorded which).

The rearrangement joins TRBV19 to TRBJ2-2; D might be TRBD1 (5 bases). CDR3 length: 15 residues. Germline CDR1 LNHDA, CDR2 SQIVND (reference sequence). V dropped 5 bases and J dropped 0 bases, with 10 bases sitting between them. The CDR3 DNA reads TGTGCCAGTAGTCCATGGACAACGAACACCGGGGAGCTGTTTTTT. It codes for CASSPWTTNTGELFF.

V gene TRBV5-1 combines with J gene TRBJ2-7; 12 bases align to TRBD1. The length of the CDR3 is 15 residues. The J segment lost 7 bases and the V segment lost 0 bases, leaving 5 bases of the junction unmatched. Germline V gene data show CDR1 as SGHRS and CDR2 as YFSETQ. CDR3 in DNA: TGCGCCAGCAGCTTGGAGGGGACAGGGGGCTTTGAGCAGTACTTC. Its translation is CASSLEGTGGFEQYF.

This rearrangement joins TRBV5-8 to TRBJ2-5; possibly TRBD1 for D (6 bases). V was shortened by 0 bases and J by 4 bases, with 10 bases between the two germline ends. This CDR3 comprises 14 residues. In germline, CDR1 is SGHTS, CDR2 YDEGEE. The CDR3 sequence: CASSLGTVRETQYF. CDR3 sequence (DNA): TGTGCCAGCAGCTTGGGGACAGTTCGAGAGACCCAGTACTTC.

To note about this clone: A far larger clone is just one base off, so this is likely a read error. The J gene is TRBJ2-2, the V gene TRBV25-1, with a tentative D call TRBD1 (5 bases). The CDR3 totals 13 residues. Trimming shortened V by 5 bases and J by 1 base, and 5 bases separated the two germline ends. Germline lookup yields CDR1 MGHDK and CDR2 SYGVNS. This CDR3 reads CASSRGNTGELFF. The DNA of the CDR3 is TGTGCCAGCAGTAGGGGGAACACCGGGGAGCTGTTTTTT.

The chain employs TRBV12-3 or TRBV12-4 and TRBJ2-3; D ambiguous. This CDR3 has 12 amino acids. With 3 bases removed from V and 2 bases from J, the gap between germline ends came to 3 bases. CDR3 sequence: CASSFLTDTQYF. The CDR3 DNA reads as TGTGCCAGCAGTTTTCTCACAGATACGCAGTATTTT.

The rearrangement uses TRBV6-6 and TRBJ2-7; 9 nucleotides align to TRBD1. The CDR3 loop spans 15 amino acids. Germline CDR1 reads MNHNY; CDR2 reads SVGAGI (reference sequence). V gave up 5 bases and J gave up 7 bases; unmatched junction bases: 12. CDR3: CASSLGGQGTFEQYF. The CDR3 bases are TGTGCCAGCAGTCTCGGCGGACAGGGGACCTTTGAGCAGTACTTC.

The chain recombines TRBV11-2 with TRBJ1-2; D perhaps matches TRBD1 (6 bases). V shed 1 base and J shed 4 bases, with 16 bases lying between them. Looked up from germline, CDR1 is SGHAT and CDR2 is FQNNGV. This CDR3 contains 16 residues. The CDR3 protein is CASSLARAGAAYGYTF. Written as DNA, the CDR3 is TGTGCCAGCAGCTTAGCCCGCGCGGGGGCGGCCTATGGCTACACCTTC.

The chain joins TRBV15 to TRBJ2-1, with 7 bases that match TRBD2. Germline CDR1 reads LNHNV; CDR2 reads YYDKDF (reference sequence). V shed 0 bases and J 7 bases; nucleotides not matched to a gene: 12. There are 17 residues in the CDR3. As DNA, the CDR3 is TGTGCCACCAGCAGAGATATAATGAGCGGGAACGAAAATGAGCAGTTCTTC. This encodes CATSRDIMSGNENEQFF. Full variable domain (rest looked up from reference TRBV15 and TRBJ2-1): DAMVIQNPRYQVTQFGKPVTLSCSQTLNHNVMYWYQQKSSQAPKLLFHYYDKDFNNEADTPDNFQSRRPNTSFCFLDIRSPGLGDTAMYLCATSRDIMSGNENEQFFGPGTRLTVL.

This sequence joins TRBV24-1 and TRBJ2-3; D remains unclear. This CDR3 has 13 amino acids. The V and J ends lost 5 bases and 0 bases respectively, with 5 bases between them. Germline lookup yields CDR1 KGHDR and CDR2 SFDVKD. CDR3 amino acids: CATSGDSTDTQYF. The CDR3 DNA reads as TGTGCCACCAGTGGAGATAGCACAGATACGCAGTATTTT.

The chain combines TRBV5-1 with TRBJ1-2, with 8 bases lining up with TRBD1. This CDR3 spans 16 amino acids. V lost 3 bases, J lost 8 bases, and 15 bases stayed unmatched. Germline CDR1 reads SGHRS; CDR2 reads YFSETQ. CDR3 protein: CASSSYSQGVAEGYTF. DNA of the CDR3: TGCGCCAGCAGCTCGTACTCACAGGGGGTTGCGGAGGGCTACACCTTC.

In DNA, the CDR3 is TGTGCCAGCAGATGGAATCCCCAGGGCCTGAACACTGAAGCTTTCTTT. Translating gives CASRWNPQGLNTEAFF. The chain has TRBV5-5 and TRBJ1-1, with D maybe TRBD1 (5 bases). The CDR3 totals 16 residues. Germline V gives CDR1 SGHKS, CDR2 YYEKEE (reference sequence). V was trimmed by 5 bases and J by 0 bases, leaving 17 bases between them.

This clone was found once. DNA for the CDR3: TGTGCCAGCAGTCCAGGACTAGCGGAAGCGCAAGAGACCCAGTACTTC. The encoded protein is CASSPGLAEAQETQYF. This sequence joins TRBV27 and TRBJ2-5; 10 positions match TRBD2. J lost 2 bases, V lost 5 bases, and 8 bases had no gene match. Per germline, CDR1 MNHEY and CDR2 SMNVEV (reference sequence). This CDR3 has 16 residues.

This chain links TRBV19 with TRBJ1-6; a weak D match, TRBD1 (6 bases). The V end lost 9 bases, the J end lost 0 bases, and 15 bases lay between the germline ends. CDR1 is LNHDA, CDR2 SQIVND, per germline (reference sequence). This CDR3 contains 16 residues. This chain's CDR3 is CASIDSRGSYNSPLHF. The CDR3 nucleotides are TGTGCCAGCATCGATTCCAGGGGCTCCTATAATTCACCCCTCCACTTT.